This TCR beta chain was captured in a study of blood T cell repertoires in COVID-19. Data came from immunoSEQ multiplex PCR; TCRdb stores just in-frame clones and leaves some out. This sample has 200,000 to 300,000 clones, with approximately 78% found just once. The sequence came from a woman aged 60-70 years with active or convalescent COVID-19. Source material: peripheral blood.

The chain's CDR3 is CASSPTWGDYGYTF. Written as DNA, the CDR3 is TGTGCCAGCAGCCCGACCTGGGGGGACTATGGCTACACCTTC. The chain joins TRBV7-9 to TRBJ1-2; possibly TRBD1 for D (5 bases). The CDR3 sequence is 14 residues long. Germline V gene data show CDR1 as SEHNR and CDR2 as FQNEAQ (reference sequence). Trimming shortened V by 5 bases and J by 3 bases, and 13 bases separated the two germline ends.